The 20 T cell receptor beta chains below were found in one sample sequenced in a study of T cell clonality in common variable immunodeficiency. Using immunoSEQ multiplex PCR, the repertoire was profiled, and TCRdb retains in-frame clones only, with some absent. The repertoire has over 35,000 clones, none seen only once; the ten largest take 0.68%. Material for sequencing was peripheral blood mononuclear cells. These TCRs come from a person aged 18 to 69 in good health.

This clone appeared many times. The junction does not match germline at one end; this may be a read error. The CDR3 end falls 3 residues outside the read, so it is completed with the germline J gene. The gene calls are TRBV7-7 and TRBJ2-5, with 11 positions matching TRBD2. The CDR3 covers 15 residues. Germline V gene lookup returns CDR1 SSHAT and CDR2 FNYEAQ (reference sequence). Partial CDR3 DNA: TGTGCTAGCAGCTTAATAGCGGGGGGGCGAGAGACC. The encoded protein is CASSLIAGGRET. The complete CDR3 reads CASSLIAGGRETQYF.

This clone was detected many times. Coverage ceases 3 residues before the CDR3 finishes, and the germline J gene fills in the end. This chain joins TRBV20-1 and TRBJ2-3; 12 positions match TRBD2. Germline V lookup: CDR1 DFQATT, CDR2 SNEGSKA (reference sequence). The CDR3 is 15 residues long. V lost 6 bases and J lost 3; bases outside the gene matches: 7. This CDR3 reads CSAHTTSGRTDTQYF. Incomplete CDR3 DNA: TGCAGTGCCCACACTACTAGCGGGAGGACAGATACG.

This clone has at least ten counts. The DNA ends 3 residues before the CDR3 does, and the rest of the CDR3 is filled in from the germline J gene. The chain joins TRBV28 to TRBJ2-3; D not certain. Germline CDR1 reads MDHEN; CDR2 reads SYDVKM. This CDR3 region has 13 residues. Deletions cut 5 bases from V and 6 bases from J, with 12 bases between. CDR3 amino acids: CASSPPPSDTQYF. The sequenced CDR3 bases are TGTGCCAGCAGTCCCCCCCCCTCCGATACG.

There are many counts of this clone. An end of the junction does not agree with germline; a read error may underlie this. The sequence runs out 3 residues before the end of the CDR3; the remainder is reconstructed from the germline J gene. The chain has TRBV10-3 and TRBJ2-2; the D gene is possibly TRBD1 (6 bases). The CDR3 covers 15 residues. CDR1 is ENHRY, CDR2 SYGVKD, per germline. Partial CDR3 DNA: TGTGCCATCGGTGAATTACAGGGTCGAACCGGGGAG. Its translation: CAIGELQGRTGE. Given in full, the CDR3 is CAIGELQGRTGELFF.

This clone was seen many times. The read ends 3 residues shy of where the CDR3 ends; the end is completed using the germline J gene. V and J are TRBV7-8 and TRBJ2-3, with a weak D call TRBD1 (6 bases). Looked up from germline, CDR1 is SGHVS and CDR2 is FQNEAQ. V was clipped by 4 bases and J by 5 bases, with 16 bases between them. The CDR3 covers 15 residues. This CDR3 reads CASSSRDRRGDTQYF. The sequenced part of the CDR3 DNA is TGTGCCAGCAGCTCCCGGGACCGCAGGGGAGATACG.

This clone was observed at least ten times. This CDR3 is CASSSGASSYEQYF. CDR3 DNA, as far as it was read: TGCGCCAGCAGCTCAGGGGCGAGCTCCTACGAG. The chain links TRBV5-1 to TRBJ2-7; D is perhaps TRBD1 (6 bases). Read data end 3 residues before the CDR3 end; the end is taken from the germline J gene. CDR1 and CDR2 (germline): SGHRS, YFSETQ. Trimming took off 3 bases at V and 0 bases at J, with 10 bases between the two ends. CDR3 length: 14 residues. Complete variable domain (other parts from reference TRBV5-1 and TRBJ2-7): KAGVTQTPRYLIKTRGQQVTLSCSPISGHRSVSWYQQTPGQGLQFLFEYFSETQRNKGNFPGRFSGRQFSNSRSEMNVSTLELGDSALYLCASSSGASSYEQYFGPGTRLTVT.

This clone was detected many times. The read comes to an end 3 residues before the CDR3 does, leaving the germline J gene to fill in the end. This chain connects TRBV5-5 to TRBJ2-2; TRBD2 matches at 7 bases. Looked up from germline, CDR1 is SGHKS and CDR2 is YYEKEE (reference sequence). Losses at the gene ends were 5 bases for V and 0 bases for J; bases not matched to a gene: 4. The CDR3 runs to 15 residues. The chain's CDR3 is CASRASGTNTGELFF. CDR3 bases read: TGTGCCAGCAGGGCTAGCGGAACGAACACCGGGGAG.

This clone appeared many times. The read ends 3 residues shy of where the CDR3 ends; the end is completed using the germline J gene. The genes are TRBV20-1 and TRBJ2-3; 8 bases agree with TRBD1. Germline loops: CDR1 DFQATT, CDR2 SNEGSKA (reference sequence). CDR3 length: 17 residues. V gave up 5 bases and J gave up 0 bases; unmatched junction bases: 13. CDR3 DNA, as far as it was read: TGCAGTGCTGAAACCACTGACAGGGGCGAGAGCACAGATACG. Translating gives CSAETTDRGESTDT. The entire CDR3 sequence reads CSAETTDRGESTDTQYF.

This clone occurred many times. From the germline J gene comes the end of the CDR3, since the read stops 3 residues before it. The rearrangement uses TRBV6-1 and TRBJ2-7; D is uncertain. The germline gives CDR1 MNHNS, CDR2 SASEGT. V was shortened by 0 bases and J by 2 bases, with 8 bases between the two germline ends. This CDR3 region has 14 residues. CDR3 residues: CASSEAGSAYEQYF. The DNA read from the CDR3 is TGTGCCAGCAGTGAAGCGGGCTCGGCCTACGAG.

By its share, this clone is medium-sized (0.01 to 0.1%). The CDR3 goes on 3 residues after the read ends, and that part is filled in from the germline J gene. The rearrangement joins TRBV6-2 or TRBV6-3 to TRBJ2-3; 8 bases align to TRBD2. Germline CDR1 MNHEY, CDR2 SVGEGT. Losses at the gene ends were 7 bases for V and 0 bases for J; bases not matched to a gene: 3. The CDR3 covers 14 residues. The CDR3 sequence is CASNGGASTDTQYF. The CDR3 DNA, read in part, is TGTGCCAGCAACGGGGGGGCTAGCACAGATACG.

This clone was recorded at least ten times. The read terminates 3 residues before the CDR3 end, so the remaining end is supplied by the germline J gene. The chain joins TRBV10-2 to TRBJ2-2; 15 bases line up with TRBD2. The CDR3 is 17 amino acids. Trimming took 8 bases from V and 7 from J; bases not matched to a gene: 11. Germline V lookup: CDR1 WSHSY, CDR2 SAAADI. CDR3 residues: CASLAGLAGGQSGELFF. CDR3 bases read: TGCGCCAGCTTAGCCGGACTAGCGGGGGGGCAGAGCGGGGAG.

The sample holds many counts of this clone. The CDR3 end is not reached by the read, which stops 3 residues before it; the germline J gene fills it in. This chain uses TRBV7-8 with TRBJ2-5; weak D call: TRBD2 (6 bases). The CDR3 consists of 15 residues. V was clipped by 5 bases and J by 2 bases, with 15 bases between them. Germline CDR1 and CDR2: SGHVS and FQNEAQ. Partial CDR3 DNA: TGTGCCAGCAGCCCTCACCGGGGGAAACAAGAGACC. Protein sequence: CASSPHRGKQET. The whole CDR3 reads CASSPHRGKQETQYF.

This clone came up many times. The read ends 3 residues before the CDR3 terminus; that terminus is restored from the germline J gene. The chain links TRBV5-1 to TRBJ2-2, with 12 nucleotides matching TRBD1. CDR1 is SGHRS, CDR2 YFSETQ, per germline. CDR3 size: 16 residues. V lost 7 bases and J lost 5; bases outside the gene matches: 9. CDR3 residues: CASYSGTGGGTGELFF. CDR3 DNA, as far as it was read: TGCGCCAGCTATTCCGGGACAGGGGGCGGAACCGGGGAG.

This clone was picked up many times. CDR3 DNA (partial): TGTGCCAGTATCCCAGGCCAGAACACTGAA. As protein: CASIPGQNTE. The entire CDR3 protein reads CASIPGQNTEAFF. The chain couples TRBV19 to TRBJ1-1; D is unclear. The CDR3 end falls 3 residues outside the read, so it is completed with the germline J gene. Germline CDR1 is LNHDA and CDR2 is SQIVND (reference sequence). Deletions cut 7 bases from V and 1 base from J, with 10 bases between. The CDR3 loop spans 13 amino acids.

There are a few counts of this clone. A much larger clone differs from this one at a single base, so this may be a read error. The CDR3 end falls 3 residues outside the read, so it is completed with the germline J gene. This chain links TRBV11-2 with TRBJ2-5, with 7 positions matching TRBD1. The germline gives CDR1 SGHAT, CDR2 FQNNGV. The CDR3 is 15 residues long. Partial CDR3 DNA: TGTGCCTGCAGCCCCAGTGGGACAGTCCTTGAGACC. Translated: CACSPSGTVLET. Given in full, the CDR3 is CACSPSGTVLETQYF. The entire variable domain, with the rest obtained from reference TRBV11-2 and TRBJ2-5, is as follows: EAGVAQSPRYKIIEKRQSVAFWCNPISGHATLYWYQQILGQGPKLLIQFQNNGVVDDSQLPKDRFSAERLKGVDSTLKIQPAKLEDSAVYLCACSPSGTVLETQYFGPGTRLLVL.

This clone appeared many times. The read halts 3 residues ahead of the CDR3 end, with the missing end drawn from the germline J gene. The chain links TRBV4-1 to TRBJ1-5, with D maybe TRBD1 (5 bases). The germline V gene encodes CDR1 MGHRA and CDR2 YSYEKL. This CDR3 has 15 amino acids. Trimming took 0 bases from V and 9 from J, leaving 15 bases between them. CDR3 region: CASSQDNKGPRPQHF. The sequenced CDR3 bases are TGCGCCAGCAGCCAAGATAACAAGGGGCCTCGGCCC.

This clone showed up many times. Coverage ceases 3 residues before the CDR3 finishes, and the germline J gene fills in the end. J is TRBJ1-1 and V is TRBV6-2 or TRBV6-3, with 8 bases matching TRBD1. The J segment lost 4 bases and the V segment lost 0 bases, leaving 4 bases of the junction unmatched. This CDR3 is built from 15 residues. Germline CDR1 MNHEY, CDR2 SVGEGT. CDR3 sequence: CASSYSPTGVTEAFF. The CDR3 DNA, read in part, is TGTGCCAGCAGTTACTCTCCGACAGGGGTCACTGAA.

This clone appeared many times. The sequence runs out 3 residues before the end of the CDR3; the remainder is reconstructed from the germline J gene. V gene TRBV19 combines with J gene TRBJ2-3, with D tentatively TRBD2 (6 bases). CDR3 length: 11 amino acids. CDR1 LNHDA and CDR2 SQIVND come from the germline V gene (reference sequence). Partial CDR3 DNA: TGTGCCAGTAGTATGTGGGACTCG. Protein sequence: CASSMWDS. The entire CDR3 protein is CASSMWDSQYF. The full variable domain, its missing parts supplied by reference TRBV19 and TRBJ2-3, is DGGITQSPKYLFRKEGQNVTLSCEQNLNHDAMYWYRQDPGQGLRLIYYSQIVNDFQKGDIAEGYSVSREKKESFPLTVTSAQKNPTAFYLCASSMWDSQYFGPGTRLTVL.

The sample holds many counts of this clone. The read finishes 3 residues shy of the CDR3 end, and the germline J gene is used to complete it. V usage is TRBV5-6 and J usage is TRBJ2-3, with TRBD1 identical over 9 bases. CDR3 length: 15 residues. Germline CDR1 reads SGHDT; CDR2 reads YYEEEE. The CDR3 is CASSRIRFGQGTQYF. The covered CDR3 bases are TGTGCCAGCAGCCGTATAAGATTCGGACAGGGGACG.

This clone was found a few times. The sequence runs out 3 residues before the end of the CDR3; the remainder is reconstructed from the germline J gene. The same CDR3 arises from other DNA sequences in this sample as well. The V and J genes are TRBV5-6 and TRBJ1-5; a weak D match, TRBD1 (5 bases). The V gene lost 4 bases and the J gene lost 0 bases, with 11 bases spanning the gap. Germline CDR1 is SGHDT and CDR2 is YYEEEE. The CDR3 length is 15 residues. CDR3 amino acids: CASSRTGDSNQPQHF. The CDR3 bases that were read are TGTGCCAGCAGCCGGACGGGGGATAGCAATCAGCCC.